These 28 T cell receptor beta chains share one sample of origin, sequenced in a study of shared clonotypes between healthy human individuals. Sequencing was performed with immunoSEQ multiplex PCR; in TCRdb, only in-frame clones are kept and a portion is missing. In the table there are some 2.3 million clones, approximately 93% of which are singletons. Sequenced input: naive CD4+ T cells from PBMCs. As to subset: CD45RA+ positively selected. These receptors were collected from a man aged 18 to 30 in good health. Some clones in this sample may be carry-over from other donors' samples.

This chain joins TRBV6-6 and TRBJ2-2, with D perhaps matching TRBD2 (5 bases). CDR3 length: 16 residues. CDR1 and CDR2 from the germline V gene are MNHNY and SVGAGI (reference sequence). Trimming cost V 6 bases and J 4 bases, with 18 bases left between them. DNA for the CDR3: TGTGCCAGCAGCAATCCCGGGTCAGAGGGCACCGGGGAGCTGTTTTTT. Encoded protein: CASSNPGSEGTGELFF.

Points on this clone: The sample holds other DNA sequences that translate to the same CDR3. The V gene is TRBV29-1, the J gene TRBJ2-7; D possibly uses TRBD1 or TRBD2 (7 bases each). The CDR3 is made up of 12 amino acids. V was clipped by 0 bases and J by 6 bases, with 9 bases between them. Germline V gene data show CDR1 as SQVTM and CDR2 as ANQGSEA. CDR3 in DNA: TGCAGCGTTGAAGACAGGGGGGGCGAGCAGTACTTC. Amino acid sequence: CSVEDRGGEQYF.

J is TRBJ1-2 and V is TRBV4-1; the D is unclear. V lost 3 bases and J lost 8, with 19 bases in between. The germline V gene has CDR1 MGHRA and CDR2 YSYEKL. The CDR3 is 15 residues long. In DNA form, the CDR3 reads TGCGCCAGCAGCCACCCCACCATCGGGGTGAGGGGCTACACCTTC. Translating it yields CASSHPTIGVRGYTF.

Points on this clone: At the DNA level, this CDR3 is encoded by other sequences in the same sample as well. The gene calls are TRBV7-2 and TRBJ2-7; D unclear. V was trimmed by 5 bases and J by 1 base, leaving 12 bases between them. Germline lookup yields CDR1 SGHTA and CDR2 FQGNSA. The CDR3 totals 14 residues. CDR3: CASSLSRGSYEQYF. The CDR3 DNA follows: TGTGCCAGCAGCCTAAGCAGAGGATCCTACGAGCAGTACTTC.

Note on this clone: The sample has other DNA sequences that encode this CDR3 too. The chain carries TRBV2 and TRBJ2-5, with D perhaps TRBD1 or TRBD2 (5 bases each). The germline CDR1 and CDR2 sequences are SNHLY and FYNNEI. V was shortened by 6 bases and J by 4 bases, with 9 bases between the two germline ends. The CDR3 contains 12 residues. CDR3 in amino acids: CASSAGTETQYF. Here the CDR3 DNA reads TGTGCCAGCAGCGCCGGGACAGAGACCCAGTACTTC.

The chain carries TRBV19 and TRBJ2-3; D uncertain. The V end lost 8 bases, the J end lost 6 bases, and 9 bases lay between the germline ends. This CDR3 contains 11 residues. Looked up from germline, CDR1 is LNHDA and CDR2 is SQIVND (reference sequence). The CDR3 DNA reads as TGTGCCAGTGCCGTGGGGGATACGCAGTATTTT. Encoded protein: CASAVGDTQYF. The full variable domain, in which reference TRBV19 and TRBJ2-3 provide the parts outside the CDR3, is DGGITQSPKYLFRKEGQNVTLSCEQNLNHDAMYWYRQDPGQGLRLIYYSQIVNDFQKGDIAEGYSVSREKKESFPLTVTSAQKNPTAFYLCASAVGDTQYFGPGTRLTVL.

The chain joins TRBV5-1 to TRBJ1-4; no definite D call. V dropped 4 bases and J dropped 8 bases, with 15 bases sitting between them. CDR3 length equals 14 residues. Germline CDR1 reads SGHRS; CDR2 reads YFSETQ. The CDR3 is CASSPFFLGEKLFF. CDR3 nucleotide sequence: TGCGCCAGCAGCCCCTTTTTTTTGGGGGAAAAACTGTTTTTT. Based on the CDR3 plus reference TRBV5-1 and TRBJ1-4, the full variable domain is KAGVTQTPRYLIKTRGQQVTLSCSPISGHRSVSWYQQTPGQGLQFLFEYFSETQRNKGNFPGRFSGRQFSNSRSEMNVSTLELGDSALYLCASSPFFLGEKLFFGSGTQLSVL.

This chain links TRBV6-6 with TRBJ1-1, with 8 nucleotides matching TRBD1. Trimming removed 3 bases from V and 8 bases from J; junction bases left unmatched: 5. Per germline, CDR1 MNHNY and CDR2 SVGAGI (reference sequence). There are 13 residues in the CDR3. CDR3 sequence: CASSYGGQAEAFF. In DNA form, the CDR3 reads TGTGCCAGCAGTTATGGGGGACAGGCCGAAGCTTTCTTT.

This clone was seen only once. V gene TRBV4-1 combines with J gene TRBJ2-7; possibly TRBD1 or TRBD2 for D (5 bases each). V was trimmed by 1 base and J by 1 base, leaving 14 bases between them. Germline V gene sequence: CDR1 MGHRA, CDR2 YSYEKL. The length of the CDR3 is 16 residues. The CDR3 sequence: CASSQADEGRSYEQYF. As DNA, the CDR3 is TGCGCCAGCAGCCAAGCGGACGAGGGGCGTTCCTACGAGCAGTACTTC.

The table lists this clone with a count of one. V is TRBV20-1 and J is TRBJ1-2; D gene uncertain. Trimming took off 7 bases at V and 6 bases at J, with 12 bases between the two ends. The CDR3 is 11 residues long. In germline, CDR1 is DFQATT, CDR2 SNEGSKA (reference sequence). The CDR3 spells CSGSSGHGYTF. The CDR3 coding sequence is TGCAGTGGTAGCAGCGGGCATGGCTACACCTTC.

The V and J genes are TRBV7-3 and TRBJ2-2; D is perhaps TRBD2 (5 bases). The CDR3 length is 16 residues. Trimming removed 2 bases from V and 2 bases from J, with 12 bases in between. Germline CDR1 SGHTA, CDR2 FQGTGA. The CDR3 loop reads CASSLDGNTNTGELFF. CDR3 bases: TGTGCCAGCAGCTTAGACGGGAATACCAACACCGGGGAGCTGTTTTTT.

This chain uses TRBV5-1 with TRBJ2-1, with 8 bases aligning to TRBD1. Germline assignment: CDR1 SGHRS and CDR2 YFSETQ. CDR3 size: 14 residues. Germline trimming cut 2 bases from V and 7 bases from J; bases unmatched to any gene: 5. CDR3 protein: CASSFRGRNNEQFF. DNA for the CDR3: TGCGCCAGCAGCTTCAGGGGGCGCAATAATGAGCAGTTCTTC.

This rearrangement joins TRBV5-1 to TRBJ1-4; TRBD1 matches 7 bases. Germline CDR1 SGHRS, CDR2 YFSETQ. This CDR3 contains 15 residues. V was pared by 2 bases and J by 3 bases, with 4 bases of the junction left unmatched. CDR3 in DNA: TGCGCCAGCAGCTTTAGACAGGGAGCTAATGAAAAACTGTTTTTT. Encoded protein: CASSFRQGANEKLFF.

The chain links TRBV5-1 to TRBJ2-3; 10 positions match TRBD1. This CDR3 is 16 amino acids long. Unmatched junction bases numbered 9, after V lost 4 bases and J lost 4 bases. CDR1 and CDR2 (germline): SGHRS, YFSETQ. CDR3 sequence reads: CASSARQGAGADTQYF. The DNA for the CDR3 is TGCGCCAGCAGCGCAAGACAGGGGGCGGGGGCAGATACGCAGTATTTT.

The rearrangement joins TRBV18 to TRBJ2-3; either TRBD1 or TRBD2 may fit D (5 bases each). V lost 5 bases to trimming and J lost 2 bases, with 17 bases between them. The CDR3 extends over 16 amino acids. CDR1 is KGHSH and CDR2 is LQKENI in the germline V gene. The CDR3 reads CASSERQTTFTDTQYF. The CDR3 nucleotides read TGTGCCAGCTCAGAGAGACAGACTACCTTCACAGATACGCAGTATTTT.

The genes are TRBV5-4 and TRBJ2-1; D is unclear. Germline V lookup: CDR1 SGHNT, CDR2 YYREEE (reference sequence). The CDR3 has 13 residues. V was pared by 1 base and J by 4 bases, with 6 bases between. CDR3 in amino acids: CASSLLAYNEQFF. In DNA, the CDR3 is TGTGCCAGCAGCTTGTTGGCTTACAATGAGCAGTTCTTC.

The chain joins TRBV28 to TRBJ2-1; TRBD2 might be the D (6 bases). This CDR3 spans 14 amino acids. The V gene's germline CDR1 is MDHEN and CDR2 SYDVKM. V lost 8 bases, J lost 0 bases, and 11 bases lay in between. In DNA, the CDR3 is TGTGCCAGCCGGGGGTCTTACTCCTACAATGAGCAGTTCTTC. This translates into CASRGSYSYNEQFF. Looking up the rest from reference TRBV28 and TRBJ2-1 gives the full variable domain: DVKVTQSSRYLVKRTGEKVFLECVQDMDHENMFWYRQDPGLGLRLIYFSYDVKMKEKGDIPEGYSVSREKKERFSLILESASTNQTSMYLCASRGSYSYNEQFFGPGTRLTVL.

The chain carries TRBV19 and TRBJ2-4, with a possible D match to TRBD1 (6 bases). Germline values: CDR1 LNHDA, CDR2 SQIVND (reference sequence). The CDR3 length is 15 residues. V was cut by 8 bases and J by 0 bases, with 14 bases left in between. CDR3 sequence reads: CASQGLQGAKNIQYF. The CDR3 nucleotides are TGTGCCAGTCAGGGGTTACAGGGAGCCAAAAACATTCAGTACTTC.

The rearrangement joins TRBV13 to TRBJ2-5; D may be TRBD1 (5 bases). The CDR3 spans 15 residues. In germline, CDR1 is PRHDT, CDR2 FYEKMQ (reference sequence). V lost 0 bases, J lost 5 bases, and 13 bases lay in between. The CDR3 nucleotides read TGTGCCAGCAGCTTAGGGGCAGGGCTGGGGGAGACCCAGTACTTC. This codes for CASSLGAGLGETQYF.

The chain carries TRBV11-3 and TRBJ2-7; tentatively, D is TRBD1 or TRBD2 (5 bases each). The CDR3 spans 13 residues. Germline V lookup: CDR1 SGHNT, CDR2 YENEEA. V lost 4 bases to trimming and J lost 5 bases, with 12 bases between them. This CDR3 is CASSSEQEDEQYF. The CDR3 nucleotides read TGTGCCAGCAGCTCGGAACAGGAGGACGAGCAGTACTTC.

This clone appeared a few times. The V call is TRBV7-2, the J call TRBJ1-1; D is undetermined. CDR1 and CDR2 from the germline V gene are SGHTA and FQGNSA. Trimming stripped 4 bases from V and 4 bases from J, with 7 bases between. The CDR3 is 12 residues long. The DNA of the CDR3 is TGTGCCAGCAGCTCCTGGCCCACTGAAGCTTTCTTT. Amino acids: CASSSWPTEAFF.

The chain couples TRBV7-2 to TRBJ1-3; no clear D gene. V lost 1 base, J lost 0 bases, and 7 bases lay in between. CDR1 is SGHTA, CDR2 FQGNSA, per germline. The CDR3 is made up of 15 amino acids. The CDR3 region has the DNA TGTGCCAGCAGCTTAGTGGCAGTCTCTGGAAACACCATATATTTT. This sequence encodes CASSLVAVSGNTIYF.

The chain carries TRBV7-3 and TRBJ2-5; 7 bases are a match to TRBD1. CDR3 length: 14 amino acids. Germline V gene lookup returns CDR1 SGHTA and CDR2 FQGTGA. The V segment lost 5 bases and the J segment 5 bases; nucleotides outside the gene matches: 8. The CDR3 reads CASSKQGPGETQYF. The CDR3 coding sequence is TGTGCCAGCAGCAAACAGGGGCCAGGGGAGACCCAGTACTTC.

Points on this clone: This same CDR3 is encoded by further DNA sequences in the sample. The gene calls are TRBV7-3 and TRBJ1-1; D call uncertain. CDR3 length: 14 amino acids. CDR1 and CDR2 from the germline V gene are SGHTA and FQGTGA. With 5 bases removed from V and 0 bases from J, the gap between germline ends came to 10 bases. DNA for the CDR3: TGTGCCAGCAGCCCGGACGGCCTGAACACTGAAGCTTTCTTT. It is translated as CASSPDGLNTEAFF.

This CDR3 is CASSLNGGSGGNTIYF. The CDR3 DNA sequence: TGTGCCAGCAGCTTAAATGGGGGGTCCGGAGGAAACACCATATATTTT. The chain carries TRBV7-2 and TRBJ1-3, with D tentatively TRBD1 (5 bases). There are 16 residues in the CDR3. V dropped 2 bases and J dropped 4 bases, with 15 bases sitting between them. The germline CDR1 and CDR2 sequences are SGHTA and FQGNSA.

The chain has TRBV6-1 and TRBJ1-4; D gene ambiguous. CDR3 length: 15 residues. Germline assignment: CDR1 MNHNS and CDR2 SASEGT. Trimming took off 1 base at V and 3 bases at J, with 9 bases between the two ends. The CDR3 region has the DNA TGTGCCAGCAGTGAAGTCCAGGAGGCTAATGAAAAACTGTTTTTT. This gives the protein CASSEVQEANEKLFF.

V usage is TRBV4-1 and J usage is TRBJ1-2; possibly TRBD1 for D (5 bases). The germline V and J ends were trimmed by 5 bases and 2 bases, with 15 bases remaining between them. The V gene's germline CDR1 is MGHRA and CDR2 YSYEKL. The CDR3 is 15 residues long. The CDR3 nucleotides are TGCGCCAGCAGCAATAGCAGGGCCGTGAACTATGGCTACACCTTC. Protein sequence: CASSNSRAVNYGYTF.

This clone was seen only once. The rearrangement joins TRBV30 to TRBJ2-5, with a weak D call TRBD2 (6 bases). The CDR3 loop spans 13 amino acids. V was clipped by 0 bases and J by 3 bases, with 8 bases between them. Looked up from germline, CDR1 is GTSNPN and CDR2 is SVGIG (reference sequence). CDR3 nucleotides: TGTGCCTGGAGTGTGGGCGGGAAAGAGACCCAGTACTTC. It is translated as CAWSVGGKETQYF.